This T cell receptor beta chain derives from a study of cytomegalovirus exposure and HLA in healthy donors. Study findings and constraints: Researchers counted 150 to 200 TCR beta chains as cytomegalovirus-associated. Later, an analysis showed that TCR beta chains associated with HLA were more clonally expanded than others that were equally common. Sequencing likely produced, as an artifact, a cluster of highly shared sequence variants. Donors were assumed by presence/absence analyses to have roughly uniform sequencing depth.

After removal of 4 bases from V and 8 bases from J, the junction contained 5 bases not matched to a gene. The CDR3 is made up of 15 amino acids. The germline V gene has CDR1 MNHNY and CDR2 SVGAGI (reference sequence). Both 60 Vbeta primers and 13 Jbeta primers went into the PCR. The protocol was immunoSEQ multiplex PCR, while the TCRdb copy is restricted to in-frame clones and leaves out a portion. The table includes just under 95,000 clones, around 77% detected once. Comments on this clone: Its antigen is not identified.

The sequenced sample consisted of PBMCs. The TCR originated in a man in his fifties in good health and CMV-seropositive. The chain has TRBV6-6 and TRBJ1-6; 10 nucleotides match TRBD1. CDR3: CASSSWGQGHSPLHF. In nucleotides, the CDR3 is TGTGCCAGCAGTTCCTGGGGACAGGGGCATTCACCCCTCCACTTT.